What follows describes a single T cell receptor (beta chain). V was pared by 5 bases and J by 0 bases, with 16 bases between. CDR3 length: 16 residues. Germline CDR1 reads SEHNR; CDR2 reads FQNEAQ (reference sequence). Living in 24 US areas, the participants were between roughly 18 and 90 years of age. In assigning cohorts, the study relied on participant-reported clinical history. Recovered status in Cohort 3 required two negative PCRs, clearance, or symptom resolution. The sample comes from a study of blood T cell repertoires in COVID-19. Study details: Spain, Italy and the United States supplied samples that represented acute and convalescent COVID-19.

Assay used: immunoSEQ multiplex PCR; TCRdb lists only in-frame clones, some missing. Of roughly 230,000 clones listed, 82% are singletons. The sample consisted of PBMCs or T cells enriched from blood (not recorded which). The rearrangement joins TRBV7-9 to TRBJ1-2; weak D call: TRBD1 (5 bases). This receptor was obtained from a woman aged 60 to 75 who had recovered from COVID-19. CDR3 nucleotides: TGTGCCAGCAGCCTAGACTGGGGGAGGCCTAACTATGGCTACACCTTC. This translates into CASSLDWGRPNYGYTF.